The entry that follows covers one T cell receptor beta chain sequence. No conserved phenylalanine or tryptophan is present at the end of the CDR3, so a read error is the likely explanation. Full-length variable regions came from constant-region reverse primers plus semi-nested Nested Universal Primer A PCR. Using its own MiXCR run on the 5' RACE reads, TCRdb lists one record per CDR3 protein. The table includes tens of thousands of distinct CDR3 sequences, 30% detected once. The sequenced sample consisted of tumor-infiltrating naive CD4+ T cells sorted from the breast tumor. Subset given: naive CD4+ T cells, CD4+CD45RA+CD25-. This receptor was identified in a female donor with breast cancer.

As DNA, the CDR3 is TGTGCCAGCAGTTTGGAACAGGGTAGCGGAGCTTTCCTT. The encoded protein is CASSLEQGSGAFL. The chain recombines TRBV12-3 or TRBV12-4 with TRBJ1-1; D might be TRBD1 (6 bases). V was clipped by 3 bases and J by 10 bases, with 15 bases between them. This CDR3 has 13 amino acids.